This T cell receptor beta chain was identified during a study of blood T cell repertoires in COVID-19. Here immunoSEQ multiplex PCR was the method, and the copy in TCRdb shows in-frame clones only, minus some. The repertoire holds about 97,000 clones, with over 75% as singletons. Regarding this clone: The identical CDR3 is also encoded by other nucleotide sequences in the sample.

This CDR3 spans 18 amino acids. In germline, CDR1 is SGDLS, CDR2 YYNGEE. Trimming cost V 0 bases and J 4 bases; bases outside gene matches: 10. The sequence came from a woman in her 30s with acute or convalescent COVID-19. The sample taken for sequencing was peripheral blood. The V gene is TRBV9, the J gene TRBJ2-3; 11 bases fit TRBD2. DNA of the CDR3: TGTGCCAGCAGCGTAGCCCCGGTAGCGGGGGGGCGGGCAGATACGCAGTATTTT. It translates to CASSVAPVAGGRADTQYF.